These 26 T cell receptor beta chains came from one sample sequenced in a study of siplizumab effects on memory and regulatory T cells. Generated by immunoSEQ multiplex PCR, the TCRdb table keeps only in-frame clones and is missing some. The sample contains roughly 80,000 clones, roughly 90% of which appear only once. Material for sequencing was Tregs sorted from blood. These receptors came from a human donor in good health.

J is TRBJ2-1 and V is TRBV5-1; 7 bases fit TRBD1. The CDR3 spans 11 residues. Trimming at V came to 4 bases and at J to 12 bases, leaving 4 bases not matched to a gene. CDR1 and CDR2 from the germline V gene are SGHRS and YFSETQ. The CDR3 DNA reads as TGCGCCAGCAGCCTCGGACAGGCGCAGTTCTTC. Residues: CASSLGQAQFF. Supplemented by reference TRBV5-1 and TRBJ2-1, the full variable domain reads KAGVTQTPRYLIKTRGQQVTLSCSPISGHRSVSWYQQTPGQGLQFLFEYFSETQRNKGNFPGRFSGRQFSNSRSEMNVSTLELGDSALYLCASSLGQAQFFGPGTRLTVL.

This clone was counted a single time. The chain recombines TRBV6-5 with TRBJ2-3, with no clear D. CDR1 MNHEY and CDR2 SVGAGI come from the germline V gene. The CDR3 spans 15 residues. V was clipped by 2 bases and J by 0 bases, with 9 bases between them. The CDR3 DNA reads as TGTGCCAGCAGTTACGGTTTACTTAGCACAGATACGCAGTATTTT. Protein sequence: CASSYGLLSTDTQYF.

The chain employs TRBV27 and TRBJ2-5; 7 positions agree with TRBD1. The CDR3 covers 17 residues. Germline V gene sequence: CDR1 MNHEY, CDR2 SMNVEV (reference sequence). The ends lost 5 bases at V and 5 bases at J; junction bases unmatched: 17. The CDR3: CASSPDRDPPHVETQYF. The CDR3 bases are TGTGCCAGCAGTCCTGACAGGGACCCCCCACACGTGGAGACCCAGTACTTC.

This clone has a single count. This chain uses TRBV7-9 with TRBJ2-7, with D possibly being TRBD1 or TRBD2 (5 bases each). V dropped 5 bases and J dropped 2 bases, with 10 bases sitting between them. The germline V gene encodes CDR1 SEHNR and CDR2 FQNEAQ (reference sequence). The CDR3 covers 13 residues. CDR3 coding DNA: TGTGCCAGCAGCGGGACGACTGCCTACGAGCAGTACTTC. It encodes CASSGTTAYEQYF.

This clone was seen just once. The chain recombines TRBV6-5 with TRBJ1-4; possibly TRBD1 for D (5 bases). CDR1 and CDR2 (germline): MNHEY, SVGAGI. Trimming removed 3 bases from V and 8 bases from J, with 10 bases in between. This CDR3 contains 13 residues. The CDR3 loop reads CASSYGKGEKLFF. The CDR3 nucleotides are TGTGCCAGCAGTTATGGGAAGGGGGAAAAACTGTTTTTT.

A few counts support this clone. The rearrangement links TRBV9 to TRBJ1-6, with 7 bases fitting TRBD1. The trim removed 3 bases at V and 6 bases at J, leaving 3 bases unmatched. This CDR3 region has 14 residues. Germline V gene data show CDR1 as SGDLS and CDR2 as YYNGEE. The CDR3: CASSATGSNSPLHF. The CDR3, as DNA: TGTGCCAGCAGCGCGACAGGGAGTAATTCACCCCTCCACTTT.

This clone was found once. V and J are TRBV7-2 and TRBJ1-5; D remains ambiguous. The CDR3 has 14 residues. Germline CDR1 and CDR2: SGHTA and FQGNSA. V lost 3 bases to trimming and J lost 3 bases, with 9 bases between them. As DNA, the CDR3 is TGTGCCAGCAGCTTGTGGAAGGACAATCAGCCCCAGCATTTT. Its protein product is CASSLWKDNQPQHF.

The V call is TRBV28, the J call TRBJ2-5; D remains ambiguous. The J call is uncertain, as TRBJ2-7 better fits the DNA end. The CDR3 is made up of 16 amino acids. In germline, CDR1 is MDHEN, CDR2 SYDVKM. Written as DNA, the CDR3 is TGTGCCAGCAGTTCCTACGATCGGGCAGCAGCCTACGAGCAGTACTTC. Translating gives CASSSYDRAAAYEQYF.

The rearrangement uses TRBV5-5 and TRBJ1-4; TRBD1 matches at 8 bases. With V trimmed by 3 bases and J by 8 bases, 6 bases remained unmatched. This CDR3 comprises 14 residues. Germline V gives CDR1 SGHKS, CDR2 YYEKEE (reference sequence). In nucleotides, the CDR3 is TGTGCCAGCAGCTCTCCAGGGGGCTGGGAAAAACTGTTTTTT. It codes for CASSSPGGWEKLFF.

The rearrangement joins TRBV9 to TRBJ2-7; 8 bases match TRBD1. J lost 2 bases, V lost 0 bases, and 4 bases had no gene match. This CDR3 spans 15 amino acids. In germline, CDR1 is SGDLS, CDR2 YYNGEE. The CDR3 coding sequence is TGTGCCAGCAGCGTAGCTACAGGGGGGACCTACGAGCAGTACTTC. It is translated as CASSVATGGTYEQYF.

The V call is TRBV7-3, the J call TRBJ2-3; 9 positions match TRBD2. The CDR3 runs 17 residues. Looked up from germline, CDR1 is SGHTA and CDR2 is FQGTGA. After removal of 5 bases from V and 2 bases from J, the junction contained 11 bases not matched to a gene. Here the CDR3 DNA reads TGTGCCAGCAGCCCCTCTAGGGGCGGGGGGGCCACAGATACGCAGTATTTT. This codes for CASSPSRGGGATDTQYF.

The chain links TRBV5-1 to TRBJ2-3, with 7 bases aligning to TRBD2. CDR3 length equals 15 residues. Germline CDR1 reads SGHRS; CDR2 reads YFSETQ. J gave up 0 bases and V 5 bases, and 6 bases lay outside the gene matches. The CDR3 nucleotides are TGCGCCAGCAGACCGGGACTAATCAGCACAGATACGCAGTATTTT. This encodes CASRPGLISTDTQYF. Looking up the rest from reference TRBV5-1 and TRBJ2-3 gives the full variable domain: KAGVTQTPRYLIKTRGQQVTLSCSPISGHRSVSWYQQTPGQGLQFLFEYFSETQRNKGNFPGRFSGRQFSNSRSEMNVSTLELGDSALYLCASRPGLISTDTQYFGPGTRLTVL.

The V and J genes are TRBV5-1 and TRBJ1-2, with TRBD1 as a possible D gene (6 bases). Germline-derived CDR1 and CDR2 are SGHRS and YFSETQ. CDR3 length equals 14 residues. Deletions cut 0 bases from V and 7 bases from J, with 13 bases between. As DNA, the CDR3 is TGCGCCAGCAGCTTGGAAGGGGGAACGGGTGGCTACACCTTC. Amino acids: CASSLEGGTGGYTF.

The chain recombines TRBV30 with TRBJ1-1; tentatively, D is TRBD1 (5 bases). The CDR3 extends over 14 amino acids. CDR1 is GTSNPN, CDR2 SVGIG, per germline (reference sequence). V was cut by 0 bases and J by 0 bases, with 8 bases left in between. The CDR3: CAWSVGTVNTEAFF. CDR3 nucleotides: TGTGCCTGGAGTGTAGGGACGGTGAACACTGAAGCTTTCTTT.

The chain links TRBV7-9 to TRBJ1-3; the match to TRBD1 covers 9 bases. The germline CDR1 and CDR2 sequences are SEHNR and FQNEAQ (reference sequence). With 10 bases clipped from V and 3 bases from J, the junction kept 7 bases outside the gene matches. The CDR3 extends over 14 amino acids. The CDR3 sequence: CAILQDRGGNTIYF. CDR3 DNA sequence: TGTGCCATCTTACAGGACAGGGGTGGAAACACCATATATTTT.

V gene TRBV10-3 combines with J gene TRBJ1-1; 7 nucleotides align to TRBD1. Losses at the gene ends were 6 bases for V and 4 bases for J; bases not matched to a gene: 5. CDR3 size: 13 residues. Germline V gene sequence: CDR1 ENHRY, CDR2 SYGVKD. CDR3 amino acids: CAIRGQLGTEAFF. The CDR3 DNA reads as TGTGCCATCAGGGGACAGTTGGGCACTGAAGCTTTCTTT.

The chain employs TRBV6-4 and TRBJ2-3; D uncertain. There are 11 residues in the CDR3. V was pared by 3 bases and J by 6 bases, with 4 bases between. The germline V gene has CDR1 MRHNA and CDR2 SNTAGT. The CDR3 reads CASSEQDTQYF. In nucleotides, the CDR3 is TGTGCCAGCAGTGAGCAGGATACGCAGTATTTT.

V gene TRBV6-6 combines with J gene TRBJ2-7, with D possibly being TRBD1 (6 bases). The CDR3 spans 15 residues. V lost 6 bases and J lost 3, with 18 bases in between. Germline CDR1 is MNHNY and CDR2 is SVGAGI (reference sequence). Written as DNA, the CDR3 is TGTGCCAGCAGGTATACCGGGACACCCGACTACGAGCAGTACTTC. This codes for CASRYTGTPDYEQYF.

V usage is TRBV5-1 and J usage is TRBJ1-2, with D possibly matching TRBD1 (5 bases). Trimming removed 3 bases from V and 5 bases from J, with 14 bases in between. The CDR3 sequence is 14 residues long. CDR1 SGHRS and CDR2 YFSETQ come from the germline V gene. The DNA for the CDR3 is TGCGCCAGCAGCTGGGACGGCGTCACATATGGCTACACCTTC. Translation gives CASSWDGVTYGYTF.

The J gene is TRBJ2-7, the V gene TRBV29-1, with TRBD1 matching over 7 bases. V lost 7 bases to trimming and J lost 5 bases; unmatched junction nucleotides: 11. The germline V gene encodes CDR1 SQVTM and CDR2 ANQGSEA. The CDR3 extends over 13 amino acids. Here the CDR3 reads CSADRALGDEQYF. The CDR3, as DNA: TGCAGCGCAGACAGGGCCCTGGGGGACGAGCAGTACTTC.

This sequence joins TRBV11-2 and TRBJ2-3; 8 nucleotides align to TRBD2. The V and J ends lost 8 bases and 1 base, in that order; junction bases with no gene match: 5. CDR1 SGHAT and CDR2 FQNNGV come from the germline V gene. The CDR3 consists of 14 residues. The DNA for the CDR3 is TGTGCCAGCGTCTTTAGCGGGGGCACAGATACGCAGTATTTT. As protein: CASVFSGGTDTQYF.

The chain uses TRBV6-1 and TRBJ2-1; D possibly corresponds to TRBD2 (6 bases). CDR3 size: 13 residues. Trimming shortened V by 8 bases and J by 5 bases, and 13 bases separated the two germline ends. CDR1 and CDR2 from the germline V gene are MNHNS and SASEGT. The CDR3 spells CASGGIRDNEQFF. The CDR3 DNA follows: TGTGCCAGCGGGGGGATTCGGGACAATGAGCAGTTCTTC.

The chain combines TRBV11-2 with TRBJ1-4; no clear D gene. CDR1 is SGHAT, CDR2 FQNNGV, per germline. The CDR3 is made up of 12 amino acids. V lost 2 bases and J lost 8, with 6 bases in between. The CDR3 DNA follows: TGTGCCAGCAGCTTATTGGGGGAAAAACTGTTTTTT. Its translation is CASSLLGEKLFF.

The genes are TRBV4-1 and TRBJ2-3; maybe TRBD2 (7 bases). CDR1 MGHRA and CDR2 YSYEKL come from the germline V gene. This CDR3 spans 15 amino acids. The V end was cut by 3 bases, the J end by 5 bases, with 15 bases between. The CDR3 spells CASSQGGAWEDTQYF. In nucleotides, the CDR3 is TGCGCCAGCAGCCAGGGGGGGGCTTGGGAAGATACGCAGTATTTT.

CDR3 in amino acids: CAWRGYYNEQFF. In DNA, the CDR3 is TGTGCCTGGAGGGGGTACTACAATGAGCAGTTCTTC. The gene calls are TRBV30 and TRBJ2-1; D gene unclear. Germline-derived CDR1 and CDR2 are GTSNPN and SVGIG (reference sequence). CDR3 size: 12 residues. Trimming left V 3 bases short and J 3 bases short, with 6 bases between.

The V and J genes are TRBV5-4 and TRBJ1-1; 7 nucleotides line up with TRBD1. The CDR3 sequence is 13 residues long. J gave up 5 bases and V 4 bases, and 5 bases lay outside the gene matches. Germline loops: CDR1 SGHNT, CDR2 YYREEE (reference sequence). CDR3 region: CASSPTTGTEAFF. CDR3 DNA sequence: TGTGCCAGCAGCCCAACGACAGGGACTGAAGCTTTCTTT.